Following are 18 T cell receptor beta chains from one sample sequenced in a study of shared clonotypes between healthy human individuals. Assay: immunoSEQ multiplex PCR; the TCRdb copy retains only in-frame clones and omits some. The sample lists about 2.4 million clones, roughly 93% occurring once. Sequencing input: naive CD4+ T cells from PBMCs. The subset is: CD45RA+ positively selected. The receptors stem from a man aged 18 to 35 in good health. Some clones in this sample may be carry-over from other donors' samples.

This chain connects TRBV5-4 to TRBJ2-2; D is unclear. This CDR3 is built from 14 residues. From germline, CDR1 is SGHNT and CDR2 YYREEE (reference sequence). The V gene lost 4 bases and the J gene lost 1 base, with 8 bases spanning the gap. CDR3 bases: TGTGCCAGCAGCCAGGTAGGGAACACCGGGGAGCTGTTTTTT. Translated, it gives CASSQVGNTGELFF.

The V and J genes are TRBV6-1 and TRBJ2-7, with D unclear. The germline gives CDR1 MNHNS, CDR2 SASEGT. The CDR3 runs to 15 residues. V dropped 0 bases and J dropped 4 bases, with 13 bases sitting between them. Here the CDR3 DNA reads TGTGCCAGCAGTGAAGCTAATACGGCAGGTTACGAGCAGTACTTC. Encoded protein: CASSEANTAGYEQYF.

The V and J genes are TRBV25-1 and TRBJ2-1; maybe TRBD1 (8 bases). Per the germline V gene, CDR1 is MGHDK and CDR2 is SYGVNS. The CDR3 covers 18 residues. V dropped 3 bases and J dropped 7 bases, with 25 bases sitting between them. In nucleotides, the CDR3 is TGTGCCAGCAGTGATCGGCAGGGGGCGCGGGGGCTCGGGAATGAGCAGTTCTTC. Protein sequence: CASSDRQGARGLGNEQFF.

The V and J genes are TRBV6-5 and TRBJ1-2, with D possibly being TRBD1 (5 bases). V lost 6 bases to trimming and J lost 8 bases, with 19 bases between them. The CDR3 consists of 14 residues. The germline gives CDR1 MNHEY, CDR2 SVGAGI. The CDR3, as DNA: TGTGCCAGCAGGAGGAGGGACTATTTATTGGGCTACACCTTC. Translating it yields CASRRRDYLLGYTF.

This chain uses TRBV7-6 with TRBJ2-7; weak D call: TRBD1 (5 bases). The CDR3 is 14 residues long. The V and J ends lost 2 bases and 1 base respectively, with 9 bases between them. Looked up from germline, CDR1 is SGHVS and CDR2 is FNYEAQ. CDR3 coding DNA: TGTGCCAGCAGCTTACAGGGTTTTTCCTACGAGCAGTACTTC. Amino acids: CASSLQGFSYEQYF.

The CDR3: CSVEGLDRAFQGYTF. The DNA of the CDR3 is TGCAGCGTTGAAGGCCTGGACAGGGCCTTTCAGGGCTACACCTTC. The rearrangement uses TRBV29-1 and TRBJ1-2, with 8 bases identical to TRBD1. The ends lost 1 base at V and 8 bases at J; junction bases unmatched: 12. CDR3 length: 15 amino acids. Germline V gene lookup returns CDR1 SQVTM and CDR2 ANQGSEA.

The J gene is TRBJ2-2, the V gene TRBV7-2; D call uncertain. Trimming pared 5 bases from V and 3 bases from J, leaving 7 bases between. CDR1 and CDR2 from the germline V gene are SGHTA and FQGNSA. This CDR3 comprises 13 residues. CDR3 DNA: TGTGCCAGCAGCCACTCATACACCGGGGAGCTGTTTTTT. Translated: CASSHSYTGELFF.

This clone was observed once. The rearrangement uses TRBV5-8 and TRBJ1-4; 9 nucleotides match TRBD1. V lost 1 base, J lost 7 bases, and 8 bases stayed unmatched. Germline V CDR1 and CDR2: SGHTS, YDEGEE. CDR3 size: 16 residues. The chain's CDR3 is CASSLRKDRGTEKLFF. The DNA for the CDR3 is TGTGCCAGCAGCTTGAGAAAGGACAGGGGAACTGAAAAACTGTTTTTT.

The chain links TRBV11-2 to TRBJ1-2, with 9 bases matching TRBD1. Unmatched junction bases numbered 10, after V lost 4 bases and J lost 7 bases. There are 15 residues in the CDR3. Germline V gene data show CDR1 as SGHAT and CDR2 as FQNNGV. CDR3 nucleotides: TGTGCCAGCAGCTCCGAGACAGGGGGGGTCTTTGGCTACACCTTC. It yields the protein CASSSETGGVFGYTF.

In the case of this clone: Other DNA sequences within the sample encode an identical CDR3. For the CDR3, the DNA is TGTGCCAGCAGTGAACAGGGGAGCAATCAGCCCCAGCATTTT. Translating gives CASSEQGSNQPQHF. The chain is built from TRBV2 and TRBJ1-5; D is possibly TRBD1 (6 bases). V was pared by 2 bases and J by 1 base, with 6 bases between. This CDR3 is built from 14 residues. Germline V gene data show CDR1 as SNHLY and CDR2 as FYNNEI.

The V gene is TRBV18, the J gene TRBJ2-7; TRBD1 is a possible D gene (7 bases). CDR1 and CDR2 from the germline V gene are KGHSH and LQKENI. This CDR3 has 16 residues. V lost 5 bases to trimming and J lost 4 bases, with 21 bases between them. The CDR3 nucleotides read TGTGCCAGCTCAGGGCCCAGGGGGGCTCCTAGTTACGAGCAGTACTTC. Encoded protein: CASSGPRGAPSYEQYF. The whole variable domain, filled in from reference TRBV18 and TRBJ2-7, reads NAGVMQNPRHLVRRRGQEARLRCSPMKGHSHVYWYRQLPEEGLKFMVYLQKENIIDESGMPKERFSAEFPKEGPSILRIQQVVRGDSAAYFCASSGPRGAPSYEQYFGPGTRLTVT.

The chain carries TRBV11-2 and TRBJ1-2; possible D gene TRBD1, 6 bases. This CDR3 is 15 amino acids long. Germline CDR1 reads SGHAT; CDR2 reads FQNNGV. V shed 5 bases and J shed 0 bases, with 13 bases lying between them. Here the CDR3 DNA reads TGTGCCAGCAGCAATGTGGACAGACCTAACTATGGCTACACCTTC. Protein: CASSNVDRPNYGYTF.

This sequence joins TRBV2 and TRBJ1-3; D perhaps matches TRBD1 (5 bases). The V gene's germline CDR1 is SNHLY and CDR2 FYNNEI. This CDR3 contains 14 residues. The V end lost 4 bases, the J end lost 8 bases, and 15 bases lay between the germline ends. CDR3 region: CASSVEGREDTIYF. The CDR3 DNA reads TGTGCCAGCAGTGTGGAAGGCAGGGAGGACACCATATATTTT.

The CDR3 sequence is CASRGKGTRMNEQYF. The CDR3 DNA follows: TGTGCCAGTAGGGGAAAGGGGACTAGGATGAACGAGCAGTACTTC. This chain uses TRBV19 with TRBJ2-7; TRBD2 aligns across 8 bases. The CDR3 is 15 residues long. V lost 6 bases to trimming and J lost 5 bases; unmatched junction nucleotides: 12. Per the germline V gene, CDR1 is LNHDA and CDR2 is SQIVND (reference sequence).

This clone has only a few counts. The chain carries TRBV4-3 and TRBJ1-1; D possibly corresponds to TRBD1 (6 bases). The V end lost 4 bases, the J end lost 6 bases, and 12 bases lay between the germline ends. The CDR3 runs 13 residues. CDR1 is LGHNA, CDR2 YSLEER, per germline. The CDR3 loop reads CASSLKGQAEAFF. The CDR3 coding sequence is TGCGCCAGCAGCCTAAAGGGACAAGCTGAAGCTTTCTTT.

This rearrangement joins TRBV2 to TRBJ1-4; D is perhaps TRBD1 (6 bases). The CDR3 runs to 13 residues. V lost 2 bases, J lost 14 bases, and 15 bases lay in between. CDR1 is SNHLY, CDR2 FYNNEI, per germline. CDR3 nucleotides: TGTGCCAGCAGTGAATGGGGGGGGGCCCGGCTGTTTTTT. Protein product: CASSEWGGARLFF.

The chain uses TRBV11-1 and TRBJ2-5; TRBD1 is a possible D gene (5 bases). Trimming pared 1 base from V and 4 bases from J, leaving 10 bases between. Germline V gene lookup returns CDR1 SGHAT and CDR2 FQDESV (reference sequence). The CDR3 loop spans 14 amino acids. Here the CDR3 reads CASSLDSTGETQYF. The CDR3 DNA is TGTGCCAGCAGCTTAGACAGCACAGGAGAGACCCAGTACTTC.

In nucleotides, the CDR3 is TGTGCCAGCAGCTTAAGGGTACAGCATTCGGCAGATACGCAGTATTTT. Its translation: CASSLRVQHSADTQYF. The chain uses TRBV7-9 and TRBJ2-3; D call uncertain. Germline CDR1 and CDR2: SEHNR and FQNEAQ (reference sequence). V was cut by 2 bases and J by 4 bases, with 16 bases left in between. This CDR3 has 16 residues.